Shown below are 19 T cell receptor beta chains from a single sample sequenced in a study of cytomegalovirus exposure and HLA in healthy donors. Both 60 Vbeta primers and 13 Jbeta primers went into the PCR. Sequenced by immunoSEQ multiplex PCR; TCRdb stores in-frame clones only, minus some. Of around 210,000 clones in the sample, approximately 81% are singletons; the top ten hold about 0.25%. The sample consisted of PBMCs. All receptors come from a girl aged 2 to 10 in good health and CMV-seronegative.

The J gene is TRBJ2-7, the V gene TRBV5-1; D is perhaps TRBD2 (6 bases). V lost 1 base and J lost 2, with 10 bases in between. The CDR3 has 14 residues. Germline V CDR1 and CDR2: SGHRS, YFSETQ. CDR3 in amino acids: CASSLSGGTYEQYF. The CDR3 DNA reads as TGCGCCAGCAGCTTGTCTGGGGGGACCTACGAGCAGTACTTC.

CDR3 protein: CASSYSTGLNTEAFF. The CDR3 DNA follows: TGTGCCAGCAGTTACTCGACAGGTCTGAACACTGAAGCTTTCTTT. This chain uses TRBV6-6 with TRBJ1-1, with D tentatively TRBD1 (6 bases). Germline CDR1 reads MNHNY; CDR2 reads SVGAGI (reference sequence). This CDR3 has 15 amino acids. V was trimmed by 0 bases and J by 0 bases, leaving 8 bases between them.

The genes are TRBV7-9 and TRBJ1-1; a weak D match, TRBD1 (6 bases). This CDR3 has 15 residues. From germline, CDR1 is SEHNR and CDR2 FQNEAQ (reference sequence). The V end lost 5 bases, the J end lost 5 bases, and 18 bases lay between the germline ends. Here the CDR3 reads CASSPRRGRGTEAFF. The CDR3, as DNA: TGTGCCAGCAGCCCTAGAAGGGGCAGGGGTACTGAAGCTTTCTTT.

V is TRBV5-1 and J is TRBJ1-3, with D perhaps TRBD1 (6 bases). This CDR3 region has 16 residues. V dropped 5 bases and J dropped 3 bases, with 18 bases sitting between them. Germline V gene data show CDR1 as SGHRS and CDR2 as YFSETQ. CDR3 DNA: TGCGCCAGCAGTCGAACAGGGCAAGAAATTGGAAACACCATATATTTT. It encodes CASSRTGQEIGNTIYF.

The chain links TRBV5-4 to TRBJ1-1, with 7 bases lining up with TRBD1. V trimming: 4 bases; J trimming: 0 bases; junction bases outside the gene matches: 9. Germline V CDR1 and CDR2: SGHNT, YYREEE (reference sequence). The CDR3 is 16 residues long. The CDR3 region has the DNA TGTGCCAGCAGCCCCTGGGGACAGAAACTGAACACTGAAGCTTTCTTT. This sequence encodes CASSPWGQKLNTEAFF.

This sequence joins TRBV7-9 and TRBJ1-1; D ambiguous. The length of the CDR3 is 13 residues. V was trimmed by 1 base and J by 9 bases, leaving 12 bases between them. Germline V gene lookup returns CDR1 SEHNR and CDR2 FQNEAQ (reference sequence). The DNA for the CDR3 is TGTGCCAGCAGCTTAGGTTCGAAACAGAAAGCTTTCTTT. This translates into CASSLGSKQKAFF.

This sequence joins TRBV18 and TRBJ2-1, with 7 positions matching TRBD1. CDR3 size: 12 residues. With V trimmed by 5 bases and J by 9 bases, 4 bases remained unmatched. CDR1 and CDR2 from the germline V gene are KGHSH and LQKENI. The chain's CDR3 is CASSNRGTEQFF. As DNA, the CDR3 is TGTGCCAGCTCAAACAGGGGCACTGAGCAGTTCTTC.

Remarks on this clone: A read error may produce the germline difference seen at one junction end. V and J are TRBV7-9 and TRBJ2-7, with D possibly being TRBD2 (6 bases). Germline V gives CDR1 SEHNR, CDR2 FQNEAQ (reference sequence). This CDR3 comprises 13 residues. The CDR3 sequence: CSSSLFSGDEQYF. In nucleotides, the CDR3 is TGTTCCAGCAGCTTATTTTCGGGGGACGAGCAGTACTTC.

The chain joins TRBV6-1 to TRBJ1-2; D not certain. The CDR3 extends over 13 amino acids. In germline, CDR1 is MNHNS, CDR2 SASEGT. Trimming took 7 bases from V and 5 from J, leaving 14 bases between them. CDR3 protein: CASNQLLRYGYTF. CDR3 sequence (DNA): TGTGCCAGCAATCAGCTCCTCAGGTATGGCTACACCTTC.

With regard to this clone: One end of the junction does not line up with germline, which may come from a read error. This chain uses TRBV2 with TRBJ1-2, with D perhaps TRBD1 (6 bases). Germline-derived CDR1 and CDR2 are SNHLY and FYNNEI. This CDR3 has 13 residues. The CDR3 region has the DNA TGTGCCGGCAGAACACAGGGTAACTATGGCTACACCTTC. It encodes CAGRTQGNYGYTF.

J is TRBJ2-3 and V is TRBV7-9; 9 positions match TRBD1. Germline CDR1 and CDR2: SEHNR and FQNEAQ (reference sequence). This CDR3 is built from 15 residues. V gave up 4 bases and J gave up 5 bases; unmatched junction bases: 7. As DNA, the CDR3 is TGTGCCAGCAGCTCGACAGGGGGAAGAGGAGATACGCAGTATTTT. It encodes CASSSTGGRGDTQYF.

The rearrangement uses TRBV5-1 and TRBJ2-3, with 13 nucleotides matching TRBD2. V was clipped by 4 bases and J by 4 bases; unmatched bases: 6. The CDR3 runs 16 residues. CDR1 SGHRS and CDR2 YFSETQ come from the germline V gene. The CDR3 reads CASSSPLAGGPDTQYF. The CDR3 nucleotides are TGCGCCAGCAGCAGCCCACTAGCGGGGGGGCCAGATACGCAGTATTTT.

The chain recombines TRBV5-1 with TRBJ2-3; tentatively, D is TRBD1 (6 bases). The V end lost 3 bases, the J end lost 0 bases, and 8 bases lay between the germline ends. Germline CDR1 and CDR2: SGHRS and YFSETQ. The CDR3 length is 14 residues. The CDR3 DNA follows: TGCGCCAGCAGCTGGACAGCTAGCACAGATACGCAGTATTTT. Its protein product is CASSWTASTDTQYF.

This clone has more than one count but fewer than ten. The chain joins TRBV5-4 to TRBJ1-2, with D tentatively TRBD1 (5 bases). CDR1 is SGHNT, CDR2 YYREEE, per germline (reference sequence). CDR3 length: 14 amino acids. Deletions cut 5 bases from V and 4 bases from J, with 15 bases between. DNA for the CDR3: TGTGCCAGCAGAGCCAGGGACGGGGGCTATGGCTACACCTTC. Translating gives CASRARDGGYGYTF.

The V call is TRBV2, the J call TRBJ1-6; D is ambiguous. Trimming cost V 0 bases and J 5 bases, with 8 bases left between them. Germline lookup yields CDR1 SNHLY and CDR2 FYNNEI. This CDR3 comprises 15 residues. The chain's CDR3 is CASSEAGRDNSPLHF. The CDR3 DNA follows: TGTGCCAGCAGTGAAGCCGGGAGAGATAATTCACCCCTCCACTTT.

DNA of the CDR3: TGTGCCTGGAGTAGGGCTAGCGGGAGGCTGGAGACCCAGTACTTC. It specifies CAWSRASGRLETQYF. This chain links TRBV30 with TRBJ2-5; TRBD2 matches 11 bases. With 2 bases clipped from V and 5 bases from J, the junction kept 7 bases outside the gene matches. Looked up from germline, CDR1 is GTSNPN and CDR2 is SVGIG (reference sequence). The CDR3 has 15 residues.

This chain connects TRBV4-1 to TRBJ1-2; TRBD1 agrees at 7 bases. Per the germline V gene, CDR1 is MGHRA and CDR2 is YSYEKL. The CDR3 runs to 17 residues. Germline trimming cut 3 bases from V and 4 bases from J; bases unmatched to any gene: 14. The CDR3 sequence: CASSHPSGNRGTYGYTF. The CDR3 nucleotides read TGCGCCAGCAGCCACCCATCGGGGAACAGGGGAACCTATGGCTACACCTTC.

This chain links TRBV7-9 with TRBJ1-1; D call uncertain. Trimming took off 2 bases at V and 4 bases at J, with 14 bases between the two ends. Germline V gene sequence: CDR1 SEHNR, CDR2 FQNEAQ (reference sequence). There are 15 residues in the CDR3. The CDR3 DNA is TGTGCCAGCAGCTTAATATTTTCTCGGGGCACTGAAGCTTTCTTT. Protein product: CASSLIFSRGTEAFF.

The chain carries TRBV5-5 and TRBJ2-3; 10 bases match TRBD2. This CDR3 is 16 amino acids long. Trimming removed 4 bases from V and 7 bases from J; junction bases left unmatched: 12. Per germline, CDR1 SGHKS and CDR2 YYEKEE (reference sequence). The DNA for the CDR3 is TGTGCCAGCAGCCTCGAAAGCGGGGGGGCCGGTTATACGCAGTATTTT. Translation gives CASSLESGGAGYTQYF.